The 11 T cell receptor beta chains in this list originate from one sample, sequenced in a study of cytomegalovirus exposure and HLA in healthy donors (dated by TCRdb to the late 2010s). Library preparation employed the immunoSEQ multiplex PCR assay. The multiplex PCR relied on a mix of 60 forward primers for TCR Vbeta segments and 13 reverse primers for TCR Jbeta segments. This is the immuneACCESS table as TCRdb keeps it, with only in-frame sequences that have V and J called. A part of the clones is gone; compared with another copy, unresolved V genes explain less than half, and the rest is unexplained. The sample table contains around 120,000 clones; only one count was recorded for roughly 88% of them. The ten most abundant clones make up less than 3% of the sample. Sequencing was done on a sample of PBMCs. Receptor source: a man in his fifties in good health and CMV-seronegative.

The rearrangement joins TRBV6-1 to TRBJ2-7, with 11 bases lining up with TRBD1. The trim removed 8 bases at V and 0 bases at J, leaving 3 bases unmatched. Germline CDR1 and CDR2: MNHNS and SASEGT. The CDR3 is 14 amino acids. CDR3 coding DNA: TGTGCCAGCCGGACAGGGGGCAACTCCTACGAGCAGTACTTC. This encodes CASRTGGNSYEQYF.

This clone appeared a few times. The identical CDR3 is also encoded by other nucleotide sequences in the sample. The chain links TRBV30 to TRBJ2-2, with D tentatively TRBD2 (5 bases). The CDR3 length is 11 residues. The germline CDR1 and CDR2 sequences are GTSNPN and SVGIG (reference sequence). V was trimmed by 2 bases and J by 8 bases, leaving 6 bases between them. The CDR3 protein is CAWSWEGELFF. CDR3 nucleotides: TGTGCCTGGAGTTGGGAGGGGGAGCTGTTTTTT.

The gene calls are TRBV6-7 and TRBJ1-2; a weak D match, TRBD1 (6 bases). Being an ORF, TRBV6-7 has a function that is uncertain. Trimming took off 7 bases at V and 2 bases at J, with 20 bases between the two ends. The CDR3 runs to 16 residues. CDR3 DNA sequence: TGTGCCAGCAAAGTATGGACAGTAAGAGAGAACTATGGCTACACCTTC. Translated: CASKVWTVRENYGYTF.

The chain couples TRBV19 to TRBJ1-5; 11 nucleotides align to TRBD1. The germline V gene has CDR1 LNHDA and CDR2 SQIVND (reference sequence). J lost 11 bases, V lost 5 bases, and 5 bases had no gene match. CDR3 length: 13 amino acids. This CDR3 reads CASSSRTGGSQHF. DNA for the CDR3: TGTGCCAGTAGTTCCCGGACAGGGGGCTCCCAGCATTTT.

The chain links TRBV7-3 to TRBJ2-5, with 8 bases fitting TRBD2. The CDR3 is made up of 14 amino acids. CDR1 SGHTA and CDR2 FQGTGA come from the germline V gene. J was trimmed by 5 bases and V by 0 bases; bases with no gene match: 2. The CDR3 is CASSLTGGGETQYF. The CDR3 coding sequence is TGTGCCAGCAGCTTAACAGGCGGGGGGGAGACCCAGTACTTC.

This sequence joins TRBV27 and TRBJ2-5; a possible D gene is TRBD2 (6 bases). The CDR3 has 14 residues. Germline lookup yields CDR1 MNHEY and CDR2 SMNVEV (reference sequence). The V end was cut by 5 bases, the J end by 4 bases, with 14 bases between. CDR3: CASSETGRGETQYF. The CDR3 DNA sequence: TGTGCCAGCAGTGAGACGGGGCGGGGAGAGACCCAGTACTTC.

The rearrangement uses TRBV29-1 and TRBJ2-3; 11 bases match TRBD2. This CDR3 comprises 14 residues. The junction had 12 bases not matched to a gene; V was cut back by 6 bases and J by 10 bases. Germline CDR1 is SQVTM and CDR2 is ANQGSEA. The CDR3 loop reads CSVISGGASSAQYF. The DNA for the CDR3 is TGCAGCGTGATTAGCGGGGGGGCTTCATCGGCGCAGTATTTT.

This sequence joins TRBV18 and TRBJ2-3, with a weak D call TRBD1 (5 bases). CDR3 length: 14 residues. V shed 1 base and J shed 5 bases, with 10 bases lying between them. Germline lookup yields CDR1 KGHSH and CDR2 LQKENI. The CDR3 DNA is TGTGCCAGCTCACCACAGTCCAGGGAAGATACGCAGTATTTT. This sequence encodes CASSPQSREDTQYF.

The chain combines TRBV7-2 with TRBJ1-5; D possibly corresponds to TRBD1 (6 bases). The ends were cut back, 4 bases at V and 7 bases at J, with 14 bases in the middle. This CDR3 contains 14 residues. Per germline, CDR1 SGHTA and CDR2 FQGNSA. CDR3 amino acids: CASSSPGVAQPQHF. The CDR3 DNA reads TGTGCCAGCAGCTCCCCAGGGGTAGCGCAGCCCCAGCATTTT.

The J gene is TRBJ2-5, the V gene TRBV7-2; the match to TRBD2 covers 15 bases. The V segment lost 4 bases and the J segment 6 bases; nucleotides outside the gene matches: 3. The CDR3 is 15 amino acids. The germline gives CDR1 SGHTA, CDR2 FQGNSA. CDR3 nucleotides: TGTGCCAGCAGCTCGGGACTAGCGGGGGGTAAGACCCAGTACTTC. Its protein is CASSSGLAGGKTQYF.

The chain has TRBV27 and TRBJ1-1; D not certain. The CDR3 loop spans 13 amino acids. V gave up 3 bases and J gave up 0 bases, with 5 bases separating them. Germline CDR1 is MNHEY and CDR2 is SMNVEV (reference sequence). CDR3 in DNA: TGTGCCAGCAGTTTTGGGCTGAACACTGAAGCTTTCTTT. It encodes CASSFGLNTEAFF.